Detailed here is one TCR beta chain. The antigen is not known. The data originate from a study of Ad26.COV2.S vaccination and SARS-CoV-2 variants. Background on the study: Dosing was one shot or two shots 56 days apart. Study-level points and caveats: Substantial breadth was reportedly displayed by spike-specific CD8+ and CD4+ T cell responses after vaccination.

Here immunoSEQ multiplex PCR was the method, and the copy in TCRdb shows in-frame clones only, minus some. The data contain 250,000 to 300,000 clones, about 89% of them singletons. V shed 5 bases and J shed 2 bases, with 13 bases lying between them. CDR3 length equals 15 residues. Germline CDR1 and CDR2: MDHEN and SYDVKM. The treatment is: around 19 received Ad26.COV2.S at low or high dose, single or two shots; about five received placebo; per-sample allocation not given. Specimens were obtained on day 63 following the first vaccine or placebo injection. The chain uses TRBV28 and TRBJ1-5; D is unclear. The material was peripheral blood, obtained in a trial of Ad26.COV2.S vaccine versus placebo. The source of this sequence is a person aged 18-60 years who received the Ad26.COV2.S COVID-19 vaccine or a placebo. As DNA, the CDR3 is TGTGCCAGCAGTGCCACGGGGTCAGGCAATCAGCCCCAGCATTTT. Amino acids: CASSATGSGNQPQHF.